What follows describes a single TCR beta chain. The data belong to a study of cytomegalovirus exposure and HLA in healthy donors. This CDR3 contains 16 residues. V lost 4 bases to trimming and J lost 2 bases, with 16 bases between them. The V gene's germline CDR1 is MNHNS and CDR2 SASEGT. PCR involved 60 Vbeta and 13 Jbeta primers. Repertoires were generated with immunoSEQ multiplex PCR, while TCRdb's copy carries only in-frame clones and drops some. The data hold some 180,000 clones, with around 80% observed a single time. The origin of this receptor is a man aged 18 to 30 in good health and CMV-seronegative. Sequencing input: PBMCs. V usage is TRBV6-1 and J usage is TRBJ2-3; D possibly corresponds to TRBD1 (6 bases). The CDR3 DNA follows: TGTGCCAGCAGTGGGAGACAGGCCCTATCCACAGATACGCAGTATTTT. Translating it yields CASSGRQALSTDTQYF.